This T cell receptor (beta chain) emerged from a study of blood T cell repertoires in COVID-19. How the authors handled the data: Quantification of nucleated cells was approximated via reference gene primer amplification. Clones were sequenced by immunoSEQ multiplex PCR, and TCRdb holds only the in-frame ones, with some missing. The V and J calls and the clone size are those of that table, but D and trimming were determined from the DNA. The sample consists of some 85,000 clones, 75% to 85% of them appearing once. This clone has a handful of counts. Germline loops: CDR1 SGDLS, CDR2 YYNGEE. V was clipped by 3 bases and J by 0 bases; unmatched bases: 9. This CDR3 region has 19 residues.

Sequencing was carried out using peripheral blood. The V call is TRBV9, the J call TRBJ2-3, with 14 positions matching TRBD2. The sequence derives from a woman of 80 years or more with acute or convalescent COVID-19. The CDR3 region has the DNA TGTGCCAGCAGCGCCTACTTCGGGACTAGCGGGGGCAGCACAGATACGCAGTATTTT. Its translation is CASSAYFGTSGGSTDTQYF.